This entry lists 28 T cell receptor beta chains sequenced from one sample in a study of OX40 agonist ivuxolimab in advanced cancers. Library construction relied on the immunoSEQ multiplex PCR assay. The clones in this table, taken by TCRdb from immuneACCESS, are in-frame only. Not every clone is retained; where verified, under half of the shortfall comes from an unresolved V gene, and the cause of the rest is unknown. This sample has more than 45,000 clones in its table, and around 84% of those were observed once. The leading ten clones occupy approximately 4.5% of the sample. This specimen was CD4+ or CD8+ T cells sorted from blood, taken in a trial of the OX40 agonist ivuxolimab. All receptors come from an adult with an advanced solid tumor such as melanoma, head and neck, liver or kidney cancer.

In this sample, this clone turned up a few times. This chain connects TRBV18 to TRBJ1-2; D is unresolved. This CDR3 has 13 residues. Germline assignment: CDR1 KGHSH and CDR2 LQKENI. Trimming stripped 4 bases from V and 5 bases from J, with 11 bases between. CDR3 sequence reads: CASSLASQYGYTF. CDR3 bases: TGTGCCAGCTCACTGGCGTCCCAGTATGGCTACACCTTC. The complete variable domain, with remaining parts taken from reference TRBV18 and TRBJ1-2, reads NAGVMQNPRHLVRRRGQEARLRCSPMKGHSHVYWYRQLPEEGLKFMVYLQKENIIDESGMPKERFSAEFPKEGPSILRIQQVVRGDSAAYFCASSLASQYGYTFGSGTRLTVV.

The chain joins TRBV19 to TRBJ2-2; D unclear. The germline V and J ends were trimmed by 1 base and 2 bases, with 5 bases remaining between them. Germline CDR1 is LNHDA and CDR2 is SQIVND (reference sequence). This CDR3 contains 14 residues. In DNA form, the CDR3 reads TGTGCCAGTAGTATAGCGCCAAACACCGGGGAGCTGTTTTTT. Amino acids: CASSIAPNTGELFF.

The chain links TRBV5-4 to TRBJ2-2; tentatively, D is TRBD1 or TRBD2 (5 bases each). V shed 3 bases and J shed 1 base, with 13 bases lying between them. Germline CDR1 and CDR2: SGHNT and YYREEE (reference sequence). The CDR3 contains 16 residues. The CDR3 DNA sequence: TGTGCCAGCAGCTGGGACCCAGGACGGAACACCGGGGAGCTGTTTTTT. Protein product: CASSWDPGRNTGELFF.

The V and J genes are TRBV19 and TRBJ2-5; the match to TRBD2 covers 7 bases. This CDR3 contains 15 residues. The germline gives CDR1 LNHDA, CDR2 SQIVND (reference sequence). V lost 5 bases to trimming and J lost 4 bases; unmatched junction nucleotides: 10. The CDR3: CASSLSGGSAETQYF. In nucleotides, the CDR3 is TGTGCCAGTAGTTTGAGTGGCGGGAGCGCAGAGACCCAGTACTTC.

This clone was seen once. The genes are TRBV4-1 and TRBJ1-2, with D possibly TRBD1 on 5 matching bases. The CDR3 runs 16 residues. Germline assignment: CDR1 MGHRA and CDR2 YSYEKL. The V end was cut by 4 bases, the J end by 2 bases, with 17 bases between. Here the CDR3 reads CASSLDQGLLNYGYTF. CDR3 nucleotide sequence: TGCGCCAGCAGCCTGGACCAGGGACTTTTAAACTATGGCTACACCTTC.

This chain joins TRBV27 and TRBJ2-7; tentatively, D is TRBD2 (5 bases). Trimming stripped 5 bases from V and 3 bases from J, with 11 bases between. The CDR3 loop spans 13 amino acids. CDR1 is MNHEY and CDR2 is SMNVEV in the germline V gene (reference sequence). CDR3 nucleotide sequence: TGTGCCAGCAGTATCCAGCGGAACTACGAGCAGTACTTC. It is translated as CASSIQRNYEQYF.

This rearrangement joins TRBV27 to TRBJ1-3; D might be TRBD1 (5 bases). CDR3 size: 14 residues. Deletions cut 4 bases from V and 3 bases from J, with 10 bases between. Germline V CDR1 and CDR2: MNHEY, SMNVEV (reference sequence). CDR3 coding DNA: TGTGCCAGCAGTTCCGGGGCAGGTGGAAACACCATATATTTT. It encodes CASSSGAGGNTIYF.

Of note for this clone: The identical CDR3 is also encoded by other nucleotide sequences in the sample. The rearrangement links TRBV20-1 to TRBJ2-7; D remains ambiguous. Per the germline V gene, CDR1 is DFQATT and CDR2 is SNEGSKA (reference sequence). The CDR3 runs 11 residues. The germline V and J ends were trimmed by 2 bases and 1 base, with 3 bases remaining between them. This chain's CDR3 is CSARPSYEQYF. The CDR3 coding sequence is TGCAGTGCTAGACCGTCCTACGAGCAGTACTTC.

V and J are TRBV5-5 and TRBJ1-4; D may be TRBD1 (6 bases). In germline, CDR1 is SGHKS, CDR2 YYEKEE (reference sequence). V lost 0 bases to trimming and J lost 8 bases, with 11 bases between them. The CDR3 has 14 amino acids. DNA for the CDR3: TGTGCCAGCAGCTTGGTGGGGGCTGGAGAAAAACTGTTTTTT. Translation gives CASSLVGAGEKLFF.

Concerning this clone itself: Germline is not matched at one junction end, which may reflect a read error. This sequence joins TRBV7-2 and TRBJ2-5; D unresolved. CDR1 is SGHTA, CDR2 FQGNSA, per germline. The CDR3 runs 11 residues. CDR3 region: CASSLEEAQYF. The CDR3, as DNA: TGTGCCAGCAGCTTAGAAGAGGCCCAGTACTTC.

This chain joins TRBV28 and TRBJ1-3; TRBD1 matches 8 bases. This CDR3 has 13 residues. Germline CDR1 reads MDHEN; CDR2 reads SYDVKM. Trimming took 6 bases from V and 8 from J; bases not matched to a gene: 6. The CDR3 bases are TGTGCCAGCAGGGGGCAGGGGGCCCACACCATATATTTT. The encoded protein is CASRGQGAHTIYF. Together with reference TRBV28 and TRBJ1-3, the CDR3 gives the full variable domain: DVKVTQSSRYLVKRTGEKVFLECVQDMDHENMFWYRQDPGLGLRLIYFSYDVKMKEKGDIPEGYSVSREKKERFSLILESASTNQTSMYLCASRGQGAHTIYFGEGSWLTVV.

The chain joins TRBV12-2 to TRBJ1-5. TRBV12-2 is a recognized pseudogene. The CDR3 contains 20 residues. CDR3 protein: CASRLGARLEPSSSNQPQHF. CDR3 in DNA: TGTGCAAGTCGCTTAGGAGCCAGGCTAGAACCTTCCTCTTCTAATCAGCCCCAGCATTTT.

The chain employs TRBV6-5 and TRBJ1-5; D gene ambiguous. The V end was cut by 7 bases, the J end by 0 bases, with 7 bases between. The CDR3 has 13 residues. The germline V gene has CDR1 MNHEY and CDR2 SVGAGI. CDR3 sequence (DNA): TGTGCCAGCACGAGGGCTAGCAATCAGCCCCAGCATTTT. The encoded protein is CASTRASNQPQHF.

The chain is built from TRBV19 and TRBJ2-7, with D unclear. Germline V lookup: CDR1 LNHDA, CDR2 SQIVND (reference sequence). This CDR3 has 11 amino acids. The V gene lost 5 bases and the J gene lost 6 bases, with 8 bases spanning the gap. The CDR3 DNA is TGTGCCAGTAGTGGTTCGGGCGAGCAGTACTTC. Translation gives CASSGSGEQYF. The full variable domain, rest sourced from reference TRBV19 and TRBJ2-7, is DGGITQSPKYLFRKEGQNVTLSCEQNLNHDAMYWYRQDPGQGLRLIYYSQIVNDFQKGDIAEGYSVSREKKESFPLTVTSAQKNPTAFYLCASSGSGEQYFGPGTRLTVT.

This clone is a singleton in its sample. The V gene is TRBV5-1, the J gene TRBJ2-1; 10 bases map to TRBD2. V lost 2 bases and J lost 8; bases outside the gene matches: 7. CDR3 length: 15 residues. In germline, CDR1 is SGHRS, CDR2 YFSETQ. The CDR3 DNA follows: TGCGCCAGCAGCTTTCGCGCTAGCGGGAGTGATGAGCAGTTCTTC. The encoded protein is CASSFRASGSDEQFF.

The genes are TRBV25-1 and TRBJ2-2; D may be TRBD1 (6 bases). There are 14 residues in the CDR3. Per the germline V gene, CDR1 is MGHDK and CDR2 is SYGVNS. Trimming stripped 6 bases from V and 4 bases from J, with 12 bases between. CDR3 bases: TGTGCCAGCAGAGACAGGTTCTCCACCGGGGAGCTGTTTTTT. It is translated as CASRDRFSTGELFF.

This clone was counted between two and nine times. CDR3: CSARGAEAFF. CDR3 in DNA: TGCAGTGCTAGAGGAGCTGAAGCTTTCTTT. This rearrangement joins TRBV20-1 to TRBJ1-1; D ambiguous. Germline V CDR1 and CDR2: DFQATT, SNEGSKA (reference sequence). The germline V and J ends were trimmed by 1 base and 6 bases, with 3 bases remaining between them. This CDR3 contains 10 residues.

The chain uses TRBV10-1 and TRBJ2-1; possible D gene TRBD2, 6 bases. The germline V and J ends were trimmed by 0 bases and 13 bases, with 16 bases remaining between them. CDR3 length: 14 amino acids. CDR1 is WNHNN and CDR2 is SYGVQD in the germline V gene (reference sequence). The DNA for the CDR3 is TGCGCCAGCAGTGAGTCAGGGGCGGGAACCGGACAGTTCTTC. Amino acid sequence: CASSESGAGTGQFF.

This chain uses TRBV20-1 with TRBJ2-7; 8 bases align to TRBD1. The CDR3 length is 11 residues. Germline assignment: CDR1 DFQATT and CDR2 SNEGSKA (reference sequence). J was trimmed by 6 bases and V by 6 bases; bases with no gene match: 4. CDR3 nucleotides: TGCAGTGCCAGGACAGGGATCGAGCAGTACTTC. Encoded protein: CSARTGIEQYF.

In this sample, this clone turned up once. This chain links TRBV7-8 with TRBJ2-7, with 8 nucleotides matching TRBD1. The V segment lost 6 bases and the J segment 1 base; nucleotides outside the gene matches: 8. Germline V gives CDR1 SGHVS, CDR2 FQNEAQ. The length of the CDR3 is 15 residues. CDR3 protein: CASRSTDRVSYEQYF. The CDR3 coding sequence is TGTGCCAGCAGGTCAACGGACAGGGTTTCCTACGAGCAGTACTTC.

This rearrangement joins TRBV10-3 to TRBJ2-5; D is unclear. The CDR3 consists of 12 residues. V was clipped by 4 bases and J by 5 bases, with 8 bases between them. The germline V gene encodes CDR1 ENHRY and CDR2 SYGVKD. CDR3 coding DNA: TGTGCCATCAGTGTGCGGCGGGAGACCCAGTACTTC. This translates into CAISVRRETQYF.

The chain carries TRBV27 and TRBJ2-4, with D possibly matching TRBD1 (7 bases). Germline CDR1 reads MNHEY; CDR2 reads SMNVEV (reference sequence). V shed 6 bases and J shed 16 bases, with 22 bases lying between them. CDR3 length: 13 residues. Here the CDR3 DNA reads TGTGCCAGCAGCTTCTTGGAGGGACAGAAATCCTACTTC. Translation: CASSFLEGQKSYF.

In its sample, this clone was seen a few times. The chain recombines TRBV6-6 with TRBJ1-1; D is possibly TRBD1 (6 bases). Trimming shortened V by 6 bases and J by 4 bases, and 15 bases separated the two germline ends. CDR3 length: 14 amino acids. Germline lookup yields CDR1 MNHNY and CDR2 SVGAGI (reference sequence). CDR3: CASRTQGRRTEAFF. In DNA form, the CDR3 reads TGTGCCAGCAGAACCCAGGGGCGACGCACTGAAGCTTTCTTT.

The V and J genes are TRBV2 and TRBJ1-2; no clear D. Germline assignment: CDR1 SNHLY and CDR2 FYNNEI. The CDR3 sequence is 15 residues long. V lost 6 bases and J lost 5, with 19 bases in between. Here the CDR3 reads CASSPQVLASYGYTF. In nucleotides, the CDR3 is TGTGCCAGCAGCCCCCAGGTCCTGGCGTCTTATGGCTACACCTTC. The full variable domain, its missing parts supplied by reference TRBV2 and TRBJ1-2, is EPEVTQTPSHQVTQMGQEVILRCVPISNHLYFYWYRQILGQKVEFLVSFYNNEISEKSEIFDDQFSVERPDGSNFTLKIRSTKLEDSAMYFCASSPQVLASYGYTFGSGTRLTVV.

The chain uses TRBV21-1 and TRBJ2-4; the DNA was not used to check the table's D call, TRBD1. TRBV21-1 is a documented pseudogene. This CDR3 spans 16 amino acids. CDR3: CASSGQPGHSKNIQYF. The CDR3 coding sequence is TGTGCCAGCAGCGGTCAACCGGGACATAGCAAAAACATTCAGTACTTC.

The CDR3: CASSTQTGGRQPQHF. CDR3 coding DNA: TGTGCCAGTAGTACCCAGACAGGGGGAAGACAGCCCCAGCATTTT. The chain joins TRBV19 to TRBJ1-5; 9 nucleotides match TRBD1. Germline CDR1 LNHDA, CDR2 SQIVND (reference sequence). The CDR3 spans 15 residues. V lost 4 bases and J lost 7; bases outside the gene matches: 8.

V usage is TRBV7-9 and J usage is TRBJ2-1; D remains ambiguous. The ends were cut back, 5 bases at V and 9 bases at J, with 11 bases in the middle. This CDR3 has 12 amino acids. Looked up from germline, CDR1 is SEHNR and CDR2 is FQNEAQ (reference sequence). CDR3 coding DNA: TGTGCCAGCAGCGAAACTATGCGTGAGCAGTTCTTC. Translated, it gives CASSETMREQFF.

This sequence joins TRBV19 and TRBJ2-3, with 9 bases matching TRBD1. Germline loops: CDR1 LNHDA, CDR2 SQIVND (reference sequence). The CDR3 is made up of 14 amino acids. The V and J ends lost 4 bases and 3 bases, in that order; junction bases with no gene match: 2. CDR3 sequence reads: CASSSGTGTDTQYF. The CDR3, as DNA: TGTGCCAGTAGTAGCGGGACAGGGACAGATACGCAGTATTTT.